This T cell receptor (beta chain) was sequenced in a study of CD8 T cells in ankylosing spondylitis. The study's findings and limits: Disease-associated clonotypes exhibited CD8+ identity and were relatively infrequent in peripheral blood.

This clonotype was counted many times. Its target is unknown. V was clipped by 3 bases and J by 7 bases, with 12 bases between them. CDR3 length equals 13 residues. The germline CDR1 and CDR2 sequences are SGHTA and FQGNSA. TCRdb re-called the 5' RACE reads through MiXCR, storing one row per CDR3 protein. Of about 140,000 distinct CDR3 sequences in the sample, roughly 8% were seen once. This sequence joins TRBV7-2 and TRBJ1-2; D possibly corresponds to TRBD1 (6 bases). The sequenced material came from synovial fluid, either unsorted or a sorted T cell fraction (not recorded which). The clonotype comes from a male donor with ankylosing spondylitis. The CDR3 here is CASSFWGAPGYTF. CDR3 sequence (DNA): TGTGCCAGCAGCTTTTGGGGGGCGCCTGGCTACACCTTC. Together with reference TRBV7-2 and TRBJ1-2, the CDR3 gives the full variable domain: GAGVSQSPSNKVTEKGKDVELRCDPISGHTALYWYRQSLGQGLEFLIYFQGNSAPDKSGLPSDRFSAERTGGSVSTLTIQRTQQEDSAVYLCASSFWGAPGYTFGSGTRLTVV.